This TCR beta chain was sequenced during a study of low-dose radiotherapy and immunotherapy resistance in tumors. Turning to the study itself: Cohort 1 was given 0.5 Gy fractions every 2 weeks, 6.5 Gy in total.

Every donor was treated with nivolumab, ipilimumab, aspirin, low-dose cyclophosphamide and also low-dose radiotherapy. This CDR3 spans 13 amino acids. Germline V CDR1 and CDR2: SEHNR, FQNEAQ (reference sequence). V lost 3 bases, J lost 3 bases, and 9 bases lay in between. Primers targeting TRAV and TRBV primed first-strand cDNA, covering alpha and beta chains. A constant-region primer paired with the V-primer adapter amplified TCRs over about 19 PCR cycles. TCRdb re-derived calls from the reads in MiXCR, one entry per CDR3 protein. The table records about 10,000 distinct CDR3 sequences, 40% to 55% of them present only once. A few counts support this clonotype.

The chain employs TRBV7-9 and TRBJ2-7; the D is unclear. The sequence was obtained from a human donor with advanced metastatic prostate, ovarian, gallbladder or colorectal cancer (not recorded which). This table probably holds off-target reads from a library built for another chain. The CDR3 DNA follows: TGTGCCAGCAGCTTGGACGGTGACTACGAGCAGTACTTC. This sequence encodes CASSLDGDYEQYF.